This entry concerns a single T cell receptor beta chain. The target antigen is unknown. Libraries were prepared by immunoSEQ multiplex PCR; TCRdb keeps only in-frame clonotypes and omits some of them. The profile shows a few thousand clones, 50% to 60% of them singletons. The V end was cut by 6 bases, the J end by 6 bases, with 12 bases between. Germline CDR1 is SQVTM and CDR2 is ANQGSEA. The CDR3 contains 12 residues. The data are from a study of STAT3 mutations in large granular lymphocyte leukemia. General study points: Every T-LGLL patient had at least one immunodominant TCRbeta clonotype.

The rearrangement links TRBV29-1 to TRBJ2-1; D ambiguous. The clonotype was recovered from a man between 60 and 75 years old with T-cell large granular lymphocyte leukemia. Some clones in this sample may be carry-over from other donors' samples. Input material: peripheral blood mononuclear cells. This chain's CDR3 is CSVRMSANEQFF. In DNA, the CDR3 is TGCAGCGTCCGAATGTCTGCCAATGAGCAGTTCTTC.